The 30 T cell receptor beta chains below come from one sample, sequenced in a study of Graves' ophthalmopathy and Graves' hyperthyroidism (dated by TCRdb to 2017 to 2018). For sequencing, an Illumina HiSeq 2000 was employed. TCR beta CDR3 regions were amplified from RNA transcripts for repertoire sequencing. The first round was an RT-PCR using HTBI primers with the Qiagen OneStep RT-PCR kit, and this first round was followed by a second-round multiplex PCR, then size selection and purification. TCRdb handled the public reads itself, with Q25 trimming in fastp and clone calling in MiXCR, and kept productive beta chains. A single entry per CDR3 protein holds the most common genes and DNA from its merged rows. The sample includes some 360,000 distinct CDR3 sequences, with about a sixth observed a single time. Roughly 2.4% of the sample rests with the top ten. The sample taken for sequencing was peripheral blood. These receptors all stem from an adult woman with stable Graves' hyperthyroidism.

This clonotype was detected many times. The chain's CDR3 is CASSVDRESGYEQYF. The CDR3 nucleotides are TGTGCCAGCAGCGTAGACAGAGAGTCAGGCTACGAGCAGTACTTC. The chain has TRBV9 and TRBJ2-7, with D uncertain. CDR3 length equals 15 residues. Trimming removed 0 bases at V and 3 bases at J, with 13 bases between. Looked up from germline, CDR1 is SGDLS and CDR2 is YYNGEE.

This clonotype was seen ten or more times. The chain joins TRBV9 to TRBJ2-5; the D gene could be TRBD1 or TRBD2 (5 bases each). Germline CDR1 reads SGDLS; CDR2 reads YYNGEE. V was clipped by 0 bases and J by 1 base, with 10 bases between them. This CDR3 is 15 amino acids long. This CDR3 reads CASSVASGPQETQYF. The CDR3 coding sequence is TGTGCCAGCAGCGTAGCTTCGGGACCCCAAGAGACCCAGTACTTC.

This clonotype came up many times. The chain has TRBV29-1 and TRBJ2-2; D might be TRBD1 or TRBD2, each matching 6 bases. The CDR3 totals 13 residues. CDR1 and CDR2 from the germline V gene are SQVTM and ANQGSEA. V was cut by 6 bases and J by 1 base, with 9 bases left in between. CDR3 DNA sequence: TGCAGCGTCGGGGGCAGGAACACCGGGGAGCTGTTTTTT. Translating gives CSVGGRNTGELFF.

In this sample, this clonotype turned up many times. A much more abundant neighbour one base away suggests this may be a read error. The chain couples TRBV6-5 to TRBJ1-1; D ambiguous. V dropped 0 bases and J dropped 1 base, with 12 bases sitting between them. CDR3 length: 16 residues. The V gene's germline CDR1 is MNHEY and CDR2 SVGAGI. CDR3 in DNA: TGTGCCAGCAGTTACTCCCCGGAAAAGACGAACACTGAAGCTTTCTTT. It specifies CASSYSPEKTNTEAFF.

This clonotype was seen many times. The chain has TRBV5-1 and TRBJ2-2; weak D call: TRBD2 (5 bases). Trimming pared 4 bases from V and 7 bases from J, leaving 14 bases between. The CDR3 is made up of 14 amino acids. Germline lookup yields CDR1 SGHRS and CDR2 YFSETQ. DNA for the CDR3: TGCGCCAGCAGCCTGGGTGACGGGATCGGGGAGCTGTTTTTT. Translation gives CASSLGDGIGELFF.

The rearrangement uses TRBV6-5 and TRBJ1-2, with no clear D. Germline CDR1 MNHEY, CDR2 SVGAGI. The CDR3 contains 13 residues. V gave up 3 bases and J gave up 4 bases, with 9 bases separating them. The chain's CDR3 is CASSYEGVYGYTF. The CDR3, as DNA: TGTGCCAGCAGTTATGAGGGTGTCTATGGCTACACCTTC.

The rearrangement uses TRBV6-5 and TRBJ1-6; D is perhaps TRBD1 (5 bases). The CDR3 covers 17 residues. CDR1 and CDR2 (germline): MNHEY, SVGAGI. The V end lost 2 bases, the J end lost 8 bases, and 19 bases lay between the germline ends. The CDR3 loop reads CASSYPKRDPSDSPLHF. CDR3 nucleotides: TGTGCCAGCAGTTACCCTAAGAGGGACCCTAGTGATTCACCCCTCCACTTT.

The table lists this clonotype with many counts. The rearrangement joins TRBV20-1 to TRBJ2-7; D is unresolved. Germline lookup yields CDR1 DFQATT and CDR2 SNEGSKA (reference sequence). V dropped 0 bases and J dropped 1 base, with 10 bases sitting between them. The CDR3 extends over 14 amino acids. This CDR3 is CSARDLAVSYEQYF. Here the CDR3 DNA reads TGCAGTGCTAGAGATCTGGCGGTTTCCTACGAGCAGTACTTC.

This chain uses TRBV20-1 with TRBJ1-6; a weak D match, TRBD1 (6 bases). This CDR3 has 14 amino acids. Germline-derived CDR1 and CDR2 are DFQATT and SNEGSKA (reference sequence). V lost 5 bases and J lost 3, with 11 bases in between. The CDR3 bases are TGCAGTGCTTATCGACAGGTCTATAATTCACCCCTCCACTTT. Its protein is CSAYRQVYNSPLHF.

There are many counts of this clonotype. The chain uses TRBV6-1 and TRBJ2-7, with TRBD1 identical over 8 bases. The CDR3 is 15 residues long. Trimming removed 4 bases from V and 3 bases from J; junction bases left unmatched: 8. Germline values: CDR1 MNHNS, CDR2 SASEGT. The DNA of the CDR3 is TGTGCCAGCAGTGTCACCCTGGACAGGGTCTACGAGCAGTACTTC. Translation: CASSVTLDRVYEQYF.

This clonotype was observed at least ten times. The chain is built from TRBV15 and TRBJ2-7, with 7 bases aligning to TRBD2. Germline V gene data show CDR1 as LNHNV and CDR2 as YYDKDF (reference sequence). V dropped 2 bases and J dropped 5; count of bases not matched to a gene: 18. CDR3 length equals 18 residues. CDR3 loop: CATSRRGDSLAGAHEQYF. CDR3 DNA: TGTGCCACCAGCAGACGGGGGGATTCCTTGGCGGGAGCCCACGAGCAGTACTTC.

This clonotype has ten or more counts. The chain employs TRBV24-1 and TRBJ2-7; D may be TRBD1 (5 bases). The CDR3 consists of 12 residues. V was clipped by 9 bases and J by 3 bases, with 11 bases between them. Germline CDR1 reads KGHDR; CDR2 reads SFDVKD. As DNA, the CDR3 is TGTGCCACCCGCTGGGGCGGCTACGAGCAGTACTTC. The encoded protein is CATRWGGYEQYF.

This clonotype has more than one count but fewer than ten. The J gene is TRBJ1-2, the V gene TRBV4-1; D remains ambiguous. Germline V gene data show CDR1 as MGHRA and CDR2 as YSYEKL. Trimming stripped 4 bases from V and 8 bases from J, with 17 bases between. The CDR3 consists of 14 residues. CDR3 DNA: TGCGCCAGCAGCCGCACACCGGGTCCAGGAGGCTACACCTTC. This translates into CASSRTPGPGGYTF.

This clonotype was found many times. This rearrangement joins TRBV12-3 or TRBV12-4 to TRBJ1-1; D is ambiguous. V was pared by 6 bases and J by 0 bases, with 14 bases between. The CDR3 covers 15 residues. For the CDR3, the DNA is TGTGCCAGCAGCCCTTTTCTGGGCATGAACACTGAAGCTTTCTTT. Its protein is CASSPFLGMNTEAFF.

A single count supports this clonotype. The chain employs TRBV4-1 and TRBJ1-1; perhaps TRBD1 as D (5 bases). Trimming shortened V by 3 bases and J by 0 bases, and 11 bases separated the two germline ends. This CDR3 comprises 15 residues. Germline V gene lookup returns CDR1 MGHRA and CDR2 YSYEKL. The CDR3 region has the DNA TGCGCCAGCAGCCACTTGGCAGGGCTGAACACTGAAGCTTTCTTT. This codes for CASSHLAGLNTEAFF.

There are a few counts of this clonotype. The gene calls are TRBV2 and TRBJ2-5, with D perhaps matching TRBD1 (5 bases). V lost 3 bases, J lost 1 base, and 9 bases lay in between. Germline-derived CDR1 and CDR2 are SNHLY and FYNNEI. This CDR3 spans 14 amino acids. The CDR3 region is CASSESGFQETQYF. CDR3 sequence (DNA): TGTGCCAGCAGTGAGTCAGGGTTCCAAGAGACCCAGTACTTC.

At least ten counts were recorded for this clonotype. V and J are TRBV7-2 and TRBJ1-1; perhaps TRBD1 as D (6 bases). There are 14 residues in the CDR3. The V end was cut by 3 bases, the J end by 4 bases, with 12 bases between. Germline V gene lookup returns CDR1 SGHTA and CDR2 FQGNSA. The CDR3 reads CASSFDGGGTEAFF. Here the CDR3 DNA reads TGTGCCAGCAGCTTCGATGGGGGCGGCACTGAAGCTTTCTTT. The full variable domain, its missing parts supplied by reference TRBV7-2 and TRBJ1-1, is GAGVSQSPSNKVTEKGKDVELRCDPISGHTALYWYRQSLGQGLEFLIYFQGNSAPDKSGLPSDRFSAERTGGSVSTLTIQRTQQEDSAVYLCASSFDGGGTEAFFGQGTRLTVV.

DNA of the CDR3: TGCGCCAGCAAAGACATCCTAGGCACCGGGGAGCTGTTTTTT. Its translation is CASKDILGTGELFF. J is TRBJ2-2 and V is TRBV4-1; D ambiguous. CDR1 is MGHRA, CDR2 YSYEKL, per germline. The ends were cut back, 7 bases at V and 4 bases at J, with 13 bases in the middle. The CDR3 covers 14 residues.

The sample holds many counts of this clonotype. The rearrangement joins TRBV15 to TRBJ2-2; TRBD1 is a possible D gene (6 bases). With 3 bases removed from V and 6 bases from J, the gap between germline ends came to 14 bases. Germline V gene sequence: CDR1 LNHNV, CDR2 YYDKDF (reference sequence). The CDR3 is 15 residues long. The CDR3 nucleotides are TGTGCCACCAGCAGGGGGGCAGGTTTGTCCGGGGAGCTGTTTTTT. Encoded protein: CATSRGAGLSGELFF. The whole variable domain, remainder taken from reference TRBV15 and TRBJ2-2, is DAMVIQNPRYQVTQFGKPVTLSCSQTLNHNVMYWYQQKSSQAPKLLFHYYDKDFNNEADTPDNFQSRRPNTSFCFLDIRSPGLGDTAMYLCATSRGAGLSGELFFGEGSRLTVL.

In this sample, this clonotype turned up many times. V usage is TRBV9 and J usage is TRBJ2-2; D is unresolved. This CDR3 has 16 residues. The germline V gene has CDR1 SGDLS and CDR2 YYNGEE. Trimming removed 0 bases from V and 0 bases from J, with 9 bases in between. The CDR3 coding sequence is TGTGCCAGCAGCGTAGGGATGACGGCGAACACCGGGGAGCTGTTTTTT. This translates into CASSVGMTANTGELFF.

The chain couples TRBV7-2 to TRBJ2-5, with 8 bases matching TRBD1. From germline, CDR1 is SGHTA and CDR2 FQGNSA. The trim removed 5 bases at V and 4 bases at J, leaving 9 bases unmatched. CDR3 length equals 15 residues. The CDR3, as DNA: TGTGCCAGCAGCCCTCGGACAGGGAAAAGAGAGACCCAGTACTTC. This gives the protein CASSPRTGKRETQYF.

In its sample, this clonotype was seen many times. The chain is built from TRBV19 and TRBJ1-5; possibly TRBD1 for D (5 bases). The CDR3 has 17 residues. Looked up from germline, CDR1 is LNHDA and CDR2 is SQIVND (reference sequence). V lost 3 bases to trimming and J lost 6 bases, with 21 bases between them. CDR3 sequence: CASSMTVARVRTQPQHF. The DNA for the CDR3 is TGTGCCAGTAGTATGACGGTCGCCAGGGTGCGTACTCAGCCCCAGCATTTT.

A note on this clonotype: A much larger clone differs from this one at a single base, so this may be a read error. The V and J genes are TRBV15 and TRBJ2-7, with D possibly TRBD1 on 5 matching bases. The CDR3 length is 13 residues. Germline V gene sequence: CDR1 LNHNV, CDR2 YYDKDF (reference sequence). The V and J ends lost 4 bases and 2 bases respectively, with 9 bases between them. CDR3 protein: CATSTDRPYEQYF. CDR3 DNA: TGTGCCACCAGCACCGACAGACCCTACGAGCAGTACTTC. Combining the CDR3 with reference TRBV15 and TRBJ2-7 gives the whole variable domain DAMVIQNPRYQVTQFGKPVTLSCSQTLNHNVMYWYQQKSSQAPKLLFHYYDKDFNNEADTPDNFQSRRPNTSFCFLDIRSPGLGDTAMYLCATSTDRPYEQYFGPGTRLTVT.

This clonotype has at least ten counts. This chain uses TRBV6-2 or TRBV6-3 with TRBJ2-2, with D possibly being TRBD2 (5 bases). The V end was cut by 5 bases, the J end by 0 bases, with 10 bases between. The CDR3 consists of 15 residues. The germline CDR1 and CDR2 sequences are MNHEY and SVGEGT. The CDR3 DNA sequence: TGTGCCAGCAGTCGAACTAGTTCGAACACCGGGGAGCTGTTTTTT. Translated, it gives CASSRTSSNTGELFF.

This clonotype was recorded many times. This chain uses TRBV28 with TRBJ2-5; no reliable D call. There are 14 residues in the CDR3. Germline V CDR1 and CDR2: MDHEN, SYDVKM. Trimming shortened V by 3 bases and J by 5 bases, and 13 bases separated the two germline ends. In DNA form, the CDR3 reads TGTGCCAGCAGTTTCCCATGGAGATGGGAGACCCAGTACTTC. Protein product: CASSFPWRWETQYF.

In this sample, this clonotype turned up many times. V gene TRBV20-1 combines with J gene TRBJ1-6; a weak D match, TRBD1 (5 bases). Germline CDR1 reads DFQATT; CDR2 reads SNEGSKA (reference sequence). The CDR3 extends over 15 amino acids. The V end was cut by 3 bases, the J end by 5 bases, with 14 bases between. CDR3 nucleotide sequence: TGCAGTGCTAGGCGCCGGGACGGTAATAATTCACCCCTCCACTTT. The encoded protein is CSARRRDGNNSPLHF.

This clonotype was counted at least ten times. The V gene is TRBV20-1, the J gene TRBJ2-7, with D uncertain. Germline values: CDR1 DFQATT, CDR2 SNEGSKA (reference sequence). This CDR3 has 12 residues. Trimming took off 6 bases at V and 5 bases at J, with 14 bases between the two ends. For the CDR3, the DNA is TGCAGTGCCAGCATCGGAGAGAACGAGCAGTACTTC. This gives the protein CSASIGENEQYF.

This clonotype was detected ten times or more. The rearrangement uses TRBV5-1 and TRBJ2-7; perhaps TRBD2 as D (5 bases). The CDR3 contains 14 residues. Germline CDR1 and CDR2: SGHRS and YFSETQ. V was cut by 0 bases and J by 2 bases, with 9 bases left in between. CDR3: CASSLVSGTYEQYF. Here the CDR3 DNA reads TGCGCCAGCAGCTTGGTCTCCGGGACCTACGAGCAGTACTTC.

Ten or more counts support this clonotype. V is TRBV6-1 and J is TRBJ2-7, with 7 bases that match TRBD1. V gave up 6 bases and J gave up 1 base; unmatched junction bases: 3. Germline lookup yields CDR1 MNHNS and CDR2 SASEGT. The CDR3 runs to 13 residues. This CDR3 is CASRKTGSYEQYF. The CDR3 nucleotides read TGTGCCAGCAGGAAGACAGGGTCCTACGAGCAGTACTTC.

DNA of the CDR3: TGTGCCACCAGTGATCCCGGACAGACTGAAGCTTTCTTT. Translated, it gives CATSDPGQTEAFF. V and J are TRBV24-1 and TRBJ1-1, with D perhaps matching TRBD1 (6 bases). The germline V and J ends were trimmed by 3 bases and 5 bases, with 9 bases remaining between them. The length of the CDR3 is 13 residues. Germline V gene sequence: CDR1 KGHDR, CDR2 SFDVKD.